This TCR beta chain was observed in a study of T cell clonality in common variable immunodeficiency. Generated by immunoSEQ multiplex PCR, the TCRdb table keeps only in-frame clones and is missing some. The sample presents about 50,000 clones, none singletons. In this sample, this clone turned up many times. The source of this sequence is a person between 18 and 75 years old in good health. The sample consisted of peripheral blood mononuclear cells.

The CDR3 sequence: CSAAPGTSGTHEQYF. The sequenced part of the CDR3 DNA is TGCAGTGCTGCCCCCGGGACTAGCGGGACCCACGAG. The genes are TRBV20-1 and TRBJ2-7; TRBD2 agrees at 13 bases. The read ends 3 residues shy of where the CDR3 ends; the end is completed using the germline J gene. The V gene's germline CDR1 is DFQATT and CDR2 SNEGSKA (reference sequence). This CDR3 is built from 15 residues. V shed 5 bases and J 5 bases; nucleotides not matched to a gene: 9.